Shown below are 17 T cell receptor beta chains from a single sample sequenced in a study of shared clonotypes between healthy human individuals. The naive CD8 population came from CD45RO-negative cells selected for CCR7, without terminally differentiated effector memory CD45RA+ cells. Sequencing used immunoSEQ multiplex PCR; TCRdb keeps in-frame clones, though not all of them. The table lists about 2.2 million clones, over 85% of them singletons. Sequencing was performed on naive CD8+ T cells from PBMCs. The receptors stem from a man aged 18 to 30 in good health. Some clones in this sample may be carry-over from other donors' samples.

V is TRBV19 and J is TRBJ2-7, with TRBD2 matching 14 bases. The germline V gene encodes CDR1 LNHDA and CDR2 SQIVND (reference sequence). The CDR3 has 15 residues. V was pared by 7 bases and J by 3 bases, with 5 bases of the junction left unmatched. CDR3 coding DNA: TGTGCCAGTACGCGACTAGCGGGAGGGATCTACGAGCAGTACTTC. It is translated as CASTRLAGGIYEQYF.

The table lists this clone with a few counts. The rearrangement uses TRBV5-6 and TRBJ1-1; tentatively, D is TRBD1 (6 bases). Germline V gene data show CDR1 as SGHDT and CDR2 as YYEEEE. The germline V and J ends were trimmed by 1 base and 13 bases, with 17 bases remaining between them. CDR3 length equals 13 residues. CDR3 sequence: CASSLTRGGECFF. CDR3 DNA: TGTGCCAGCAGCTTGACCAGGGGCGGTGAGTGTTTCTTT.

J is TRBJ2-2 and V is TRBV6-1; D is possibly TRBD1 (5 bases). CDR1 and CDR2 (germline): MNHNS, SASEGT. Trimming removed 3 bases from V and 2 bases from J, with 16 bases in between. The CDR3 is made up of 17 amino acids. The CDR3 DNA reads TGTGCCAGCAGTGATCGGGCAGGGATGGGAAACACCGGGGAGCTGTTTTTT. Translated, it gives CASSDRAGMGNTGELFF.

The chain carries TRBV28 and TRBJ1-2; tentative D call: TRBD1 (6 bases). Between the trimmed V and J ends, which lost 7 bases and 3 bases, there was a span of 12 bases. This CDR3 spans 13 amino acids. The germline V gene encodes CDR1 MDHEN and CDR2 SYDVKM. CDR3 DNA sequence: TGTGCCAGCAAACAGGGAATGGACTATGGCTACACCTTC. This sequence encodes CASKQGMDYGYTF.

Notes on this clone: Other DNA sequences in the same sample also yield this CDR3. CDR3 loop: CASSQGAGLNTEAFF. The CDR3 bases are TGCGCCAGCAGCCAAGGGGCGGGTTTGAACACTGAAGCTTTCTTT. The gene calls are TRBV4-1 and TRBJ1-1, with D hard to call. This CDR3 region has 15 residues. The V end lost 1 base, the J end lost 0 bases, and 9 bases lay between the germline ends. The germline V gene encodes CDR1 MGHRA and CDR2 YSYEKL.

The chain combines TRBV10-1 with TRBJ2-1; 8 bases map to TRBD2. CDR3 length: 15 residues. The germline gives CDR1 WNHNN, CDR2 SYGVQD (reference sequence). The trim removed 8 bases at V and 7 bases at J, leaving 13 bases unmatched. Here the CDR3 DNA reads TGCGCCAGCCCCCCTCGGGCGGGAGGTTGGAATGAGCAGTTCTTC. This sequence encodes CASPPRAGGWNEQFF.

This clone was detected once. The rearrangement links TRBV19 to TRBJ2-7; D is ambiguous. The CDR3 sequence is 14 residues long. Germline-derived CDR1 and CDR2 are LNHDA and SQIVND (reference sequence). Trimming left V 5 bases short and J 0 bases short, with 11 bases between. The CDR3 DNA reads TGTGCCAGTAGTTGGTCCAGGAGCTCCTACGAGCAGTACTTC. It is translated as CASSWSRSSYEQYF.

The chain has TRBV19 and TRBJ1-2; 8 positions agree with TRBD1. The J segment lost 8 bases and the V segment lost 6 bases, leaving 8 bases of the junction unmatched. CDR3 size: 13 residues. Per the germline V gene, CDR1 is LNHDA and CDR2 is SQIVND (reference sequence). The CDR3 DNA follows: TGTGCCAGTAGGAAGGACAGGGTAGACGGCTACACCTTC. As protein: CASRKDRVDGYTF.

The chain carries TRBV5-4 and TRBJ1-1, with D perhaps TRBD1 (6 bases). This CDR3 spans 13 amino acids. The germline gives CDR1 SGHNT, CDR2 YYREEE (reference sequence). With 4 bases removed from V and 10 bases from J, the gap between germline ends came to 17 bases. CDR3 in DNA: TGTGCCAGCAGCCCCGAGGGGGGGGTAGGAGCTTTCTTT. This encodes CASSPEGGVGAFF.

This sequence joins TRBV9 and TRBJ2-1; TRBD2 agrees at 8 bases. Per germline, CDR1 SGDLS and CDR2 YYNGEE. J was trimmed by 1 base and V by 4 bases; bases with no gene match: 13. The CDR3 has 18 residues. CDR3 DNA sequence: TGTGCCAGCAGCCCCTCGGCAGCCAGCGGGAGTTCCTACAATGAGCAGTTCTTC. This gives the protein CASSPSAASGSSYNEQFF.

The chain carries TRBV7-9 and TRBJ2-1, with D tentatively TRBD2 (6 bases). From germline, CDR1 is SEHNR and CDR2 FQNEAQ (reference sequence). Trimming stripped 2 bases from V and 7 bases from J, with 12 bases between. The CDR3 contains 14 residues. The CDR3 DNA is TGTGCCAGCAGCTTAACGGCGGGGTTGAATGAGCAGTTCTTC. It yields the protein CASSLTAGLNEQFF.

CDR3 nucleotides: TGTGCCAGCAGCCAGGGCCGTCGTTCAAATACCGGGGAGCTGTTTTTT. This gives the protein CASSQGRRSNTGELFF. The genes are TRBV11-2 and TRBJ2-2; the D gene is possibly TRBD1 (5 bases). The germline V gene encodes CDR1 SGHAT and CDR2 FQNNGV. The CDR3 sequence is 16 residues long. Between the trimmed V and J ends, which lost 5 bases and 5 bases, there was a span of 18 bases.

The gene calls are TRBV27 and TRBJ1-5; D possibly corresponds to TRBD1 (5 bases). Germline-derived CDR1 and CDR2 are MNHEY and SMNVEV (reference sequence). V lost 2 bases and J lost 5, with 16 bases in between. The CDR3 spans 16 residues. The CDR3 sequence is CASSLLIPGTDQPQHF. As DNA, the CDR3 is TGTGCCAGCAGTTTACTCATCCCCGGGACGGATCAGCCCCAGCATTTT.

About this clone itself: In the same sample, other DNA sequences code for this CDR3. V is TRBV4-1 and J is TRBJ2-7; 10 nucleotides align to TRBD1. This CDR3 has 15 amino acids. Trimming took 3 bases from V and 0 from J; bases not matched to a gene: 2. From germline, CDR1 is MGHRA and CDR2 YSYEKL. In nucleotides, the CDR3 is TGCGCCAGCAGCCAGGGACAGGGGAGCTCCTACGAGCAGTACTTC. Translation gives CASSQGQGSSYEQYF.

V gene TRBV5-1 combines with J gene TRBJ2-3; D unclear. The CDR3 contains 11 residues. Trimming stripped 5 bases from V and 5 bases from J, with 6 bases between. Germline V gene sequence: CDR1 SGHRS, CDR2 YFSETQ. CDR3 nucleotide sequence: TGCGCCAGCAGGAATGGAGATACGCAGTATTTT. Amino acids: CASRNGDTQYF.

The rearrangement links TRBV29-1 to TRBJ2-7; 8 positions agree with TRBD1. The CDR3 covers 13 residues. From germline, CDR1 is SQVTM and CDR2 ANQGSEA. V was clipped by 6 bases and J by 5 bases; unmatched bases: 9. CDR3 sequence reads: CSVGGQGVHEQYF. The CDR3 DNA follows: TGCAGCGTGGGAGGACAGGGTGTACACGAGCAGTACTTC.

About this clone: Other DNA sequences within the sample encode an identical CDR3. J is TRBJ2-7 and V is TRBV29-1; D may be TRBD1 (6 bases). Per the germline V gene, CDR1 is SQVTM and CDR2 is ANQGSEA. This CDR3 has 12 residues. The ends were cut back, 1 base at V and 2 bases at J, with 6 bases in the middle. CDR3 protein: CSVEAGAYEQYF. CDR3 sequence (DNA): TGCAGCGTTGAAGCAGGGGCCTACGAGCAGTACTTC.